Listed below are T cell receptor beta chains from one sample, sequenced in a study of post-analysis software for immune sequencing data. TCRdb called the PCR reads again in MiXCR, with one record for every CDR3 protein. The sample lists about 760,000 distinct CDR3 sequences, 30% occurring once. Sample: blood. The origin of the receptors is a girl under 18 with multiple sclerosis. Each CDR3 is given with its conserved first and last residue. The order of the fields is D gene, J gene, V gene, clone size, CDR3 protein, CDR3 DNA. The D gene is left open where the match is weak. The size of a clone is reported for some rows only, either as once, few or many, or as a class for expanded clones.

>TRBD1|TRBJ2-3|TRBV5-1|.
CASSPYRGQTDTQYF
TGCGCCAGCAGCCCGTACAGGGGGCAGACAGATACGCAGTATTTT
>.|TRBJ1-2|TRBV3-1|few
CASSQGGIDYGYTF
TGTGCCAGCAGCCAAGGGGGGATCGACTATGGCTACACCTTC
>TRBD2|TRBJ2-5|TRBV20-1|few
CSARENSGMGEQYF
TGCAGTGCTAGAGAGAATAGCGGGATGGGTGAGCAGTACTTC
>.|TRBJ2-1|TRBV12-3/TRBV12-4|few
CASSSGPQFF
TGTGCCAGCAGCTCAGGGCCCCAGTTCTTC
>.|TRBJ2-1|TRBV12-5|.
CASGLVQSFTASSHNEQFF
TGTGCTAGTGGTTTGGTCCAGAGTTTTACAGCCTCCTCCCACAATGAGCAGTTCTTC
>.|TRBJ2-7|TRBV3-1|few
CASSQVLGTSYEQYF
TGTGCCAGCAGCCAAGTGTTGGGGACTTCCTACGAGCAGTACTTC
>.|TRBJ2-5|TRBV7-9|.
CASSLALASQETQYF
TGTGCCAGCAGCTTAGCGCTCGCCAGCCAAGAGACCCAGTACTTC
>TRBD2|TRBJ2-1|TRBV3-1|.
CASSQAEAGVGSNEQFF
TGTGCCAGCAGCCAAGCGGAAGCGGGAGTGGGTAGCAATGAGCAGTTCTTC
>.|TRBJ2-1|TRBV18|few
CASSPDYSYNEQFF
TGTGCCAGCTCACCCGACTACTCCTACAATGAGCAGTTCTTC
>.|TRBJ2-1|TRBV20-1|.
CSARDRVTYNEQFF
TGCAGTGCTAGGGACAGAGTGACCTACAATGAGCAGTTCTTC
>TRBD2|TRBJ2-1|TRBV20-1|.
CSAAGTNGGEQFF
TGCAGTGCTGCCGGGACTAACGGGGGTGAGCAGTTCTTC
>TRBD2|TRBJ2-7|TRBV2|.
CASGGLAGDYEQYF
TGTGCCAGCGGGGGACTAGCGGGGGACTACGAGCAGTACTTC
>.|TRBJ2-1|TRBV4-1|.
CASSQVGVRGKEQFF
TGCGCCAGCAGCCAAGTCGGTGTCAGGGGAAAGGAGCAGTTCTTC
>.|TRBJ2-2|TRBV5-1|.
CASSPDRANTGELFF
TGCGCCAGCAGCCCCGACCGCGCGAACACCGGGGAGCTGTTTTTT
>.|TRBJ2-1|TRBV7-9|few
CASSLTGTSEYNEQFF
TGTGCCAGCAGCTTGACAGGTACTAGCGAATACAATGAGCAGTTCTTC
>.|TRBJ2-7|TRBV28|few
CASQRLTGPYEQYF
TGTGCCAGCCAGAGGTTGACAGGTCCCTACGAGCAGTACTTC
>.|TRBJ2-5|TRBV29-1|few
CSVSTARSGQYF
TGCAGCGTTTCCACGGCACGCTCGGGCCAGTACTTC
>.|TRBJ2-3|TRBV20-1|.
CSAPHGVDLYTDTQYF
TGCAGTGCTCCCCATGGCGTCGACTTATACACAGATACGCAGTATTTT
>.|TRBJ2-2|TRBV10-2|few
CASSESARTNTGELFF
TGCGCCAGCAGTGAGTCTGCAAGGACGAACACCGGGGAGCTGTTTTTT
>.|TRBJ2-7|TRBV20-1|many
CSARGAGYEQYF
TGCAGTGCTAGAGGTGCGGGATACGAGCAGTACTTC